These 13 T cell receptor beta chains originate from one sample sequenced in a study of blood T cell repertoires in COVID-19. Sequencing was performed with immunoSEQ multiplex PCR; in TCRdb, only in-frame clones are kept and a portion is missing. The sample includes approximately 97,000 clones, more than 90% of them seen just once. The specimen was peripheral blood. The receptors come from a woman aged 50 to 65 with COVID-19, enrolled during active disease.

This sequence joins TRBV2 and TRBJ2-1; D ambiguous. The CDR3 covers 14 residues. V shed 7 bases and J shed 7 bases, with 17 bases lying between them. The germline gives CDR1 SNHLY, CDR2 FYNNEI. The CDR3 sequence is CASTPVPSFNEQFF. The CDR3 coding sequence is TGTGCCAGCACCCCGGTCCCATCGTTTAATGAGCAGTTCTTC.

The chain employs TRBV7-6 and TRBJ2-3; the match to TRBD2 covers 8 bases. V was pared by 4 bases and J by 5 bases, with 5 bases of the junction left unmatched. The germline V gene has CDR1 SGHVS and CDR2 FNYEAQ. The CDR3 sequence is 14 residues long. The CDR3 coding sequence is TGTGCCAGCAGCTGGAATGCGGGGGGAGATACGCAGTATTTT. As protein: CASSWNAGGDTQYF.

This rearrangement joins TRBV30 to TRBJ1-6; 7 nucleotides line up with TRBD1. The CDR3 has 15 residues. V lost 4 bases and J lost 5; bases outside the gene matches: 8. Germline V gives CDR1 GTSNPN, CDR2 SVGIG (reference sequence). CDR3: CAWTQKDRNNSPLHF. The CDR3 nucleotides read TGTGCCTGGACTCAAAAGGACAGGAATAATTCACCCCTCCACTTT.

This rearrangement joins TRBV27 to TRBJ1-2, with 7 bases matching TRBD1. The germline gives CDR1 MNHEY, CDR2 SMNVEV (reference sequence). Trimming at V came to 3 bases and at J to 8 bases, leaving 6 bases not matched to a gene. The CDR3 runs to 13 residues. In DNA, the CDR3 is TGTGCCAGCAGTTTCAAAGGGGGCGTGGGCTACACCTTC. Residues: CASSFKGGVGYTF.

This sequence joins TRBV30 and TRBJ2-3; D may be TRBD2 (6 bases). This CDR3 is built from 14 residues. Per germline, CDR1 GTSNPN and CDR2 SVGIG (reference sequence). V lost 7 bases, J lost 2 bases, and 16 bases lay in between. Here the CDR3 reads CASYERAITDTQYF. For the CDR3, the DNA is TGTGCCTCGTACGAGCGGGCAATCACAGATACGCAGTATTTT. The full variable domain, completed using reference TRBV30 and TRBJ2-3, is SQTIHQWPATLVQPVGSPLSLECTVEGTSNPNLYWYRQAAGRGLQLLFYSVGIGQISSEVPQNLSASRPQDRQFILSSKKLLLSDSGFYLCASYERAITDTQYFGPGTRLTVL.

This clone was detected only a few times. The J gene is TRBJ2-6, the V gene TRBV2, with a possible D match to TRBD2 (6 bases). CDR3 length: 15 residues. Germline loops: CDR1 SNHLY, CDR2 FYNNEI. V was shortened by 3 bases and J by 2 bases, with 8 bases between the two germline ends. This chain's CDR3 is CASSDWEAGANVLTF. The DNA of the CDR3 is TGTGCCAGCAGTGATTGGGAGGCTGGGGCCAACGTCCTGACTTTC. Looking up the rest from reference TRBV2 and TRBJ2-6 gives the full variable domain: EPEVTQTPSHQVTQMGQEVILRCVPISNHLYFYWYRQILGQKVEFLVSFYNNEISEKSEIFDDQFSVERPDGSNFTLKIRSTKLEDSAMYFCASSDWEAGANVLTFGAGSRLTVL.

This CDR3 reads CATSDLPDQPQHF. In DNA, the CDR3 is TGTGCCACCAGTGATTTGCCTGATCAGCCCCAGCATTTT. V is TRBV24-1 and J is TRBJ1-5; no definite D call. Germline CDR1 reads KGHDR; CDR2 reads SFDVKD. CDR3 length equals 13 residues. Trimming stripped 0 bases from V and 5 bases from J, with 4 bases between.

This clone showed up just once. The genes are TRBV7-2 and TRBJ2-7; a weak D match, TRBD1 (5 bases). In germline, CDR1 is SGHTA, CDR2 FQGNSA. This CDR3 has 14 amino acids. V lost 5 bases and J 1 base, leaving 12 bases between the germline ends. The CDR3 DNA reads TGTGCCAGCAGCCCCCCTCGACAGTCCTACGAGCAGTACTTC. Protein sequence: CASSPPRQSYEQYF.

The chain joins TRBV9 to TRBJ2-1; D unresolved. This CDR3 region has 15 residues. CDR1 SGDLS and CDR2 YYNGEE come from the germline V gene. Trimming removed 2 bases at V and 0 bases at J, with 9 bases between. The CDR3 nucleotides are TGTGCCAGCAGCGTTGGGCCGAGCTCCTACAATGAGCAGTTCTTC. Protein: CASSVGPSSYNEQFF.

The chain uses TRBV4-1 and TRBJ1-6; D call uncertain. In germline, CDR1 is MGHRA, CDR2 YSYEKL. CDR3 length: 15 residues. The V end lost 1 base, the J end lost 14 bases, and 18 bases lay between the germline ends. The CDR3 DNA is TGCGCCAGCAGCCAAGGCGATGGGCGAGTCAAAACCCTCCACTTT. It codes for CASSQGDGRVKTLHF.

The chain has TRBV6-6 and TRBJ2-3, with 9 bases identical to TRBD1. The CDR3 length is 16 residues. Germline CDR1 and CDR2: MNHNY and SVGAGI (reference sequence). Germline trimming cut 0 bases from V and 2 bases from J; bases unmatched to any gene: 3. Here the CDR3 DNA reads TGTGCCAGCAGTTACTCGTGGGACAGGGCCACAGATACGCAGTATTTT. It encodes CASSYSWDRATDTQYF.

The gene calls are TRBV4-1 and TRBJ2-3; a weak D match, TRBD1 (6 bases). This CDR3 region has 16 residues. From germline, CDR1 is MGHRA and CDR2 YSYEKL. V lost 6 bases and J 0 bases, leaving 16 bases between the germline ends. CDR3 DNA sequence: TGCGCCAGCAGTCTACAGGGTACTCCTAGCACAGATACGCAGTATTTT. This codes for CASSLQGTPSTDTQYF.

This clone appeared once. DNA for the CDR3: TGTGCCAGCAGCTTTCTAGGAGGGATGAACACTGAAGCTTTCTTT. Translation: CASSFLGGMNTEAFF. The V call is TRBV7-9, the J call TRBJ1-1, with unresolved D. The germline CDR1 and CDR2 sequences are SEHNR and FQNEAQ (reference sequence). CDR3 length equals 15 residues. The V and J ends lost 3 bases and 0 bases respectively, with 11 bases between them.